Shown below are 9 T cell receptor beta chains from a single sample sequenced in a study of blood T cell repertoires in COVID-19 (dated by TCRdb to 2018 to 2021). The library was generated by the immunoSEQ multiplex PCR assay. Here the immuneACCESS table is served through TCRdb, limited to in-frame sequences with V and J called. Missing clones are a known gap in these copies; in checked studies unresolved V genes cover under half, and the rest lacks a known reason. In this sample the table shows 200,000 to 250,000 clones, over 75% of which occur a single time. Jointly, the top ten make up approximately 4.3% of the sample. Input material: PBMCs or T cells enriched from blood (not recorded which). The receptor set was obtained from a man aged 25-45 years with acute COVID-19.

This clone occurred a few times. The genes are TRBV5-1 and TRBJ1-1; 10 bases fit TRBD1. The CDR3 length is 15 residues. V shed 4 bases, J shed 4 bases, and the junction held 7 bases outside the gene matches. The germline V gene encodes CDR1 SGHRS and CDR2 YFSETQ. The CDR3 spells CASSPGTGEGTEAFF. The CDR3 nucleotides are TGCGCCAGCAGCCCGGGGACAGGGGAGGGCACTGAAGCTTTCTTT.

The chain recombines TRBV7-2 with TRBJ2-3; D unresolved. V was pared by 5 bases and J by 0 bases, with 12 bases between. CDR1 and CDR2 (germline): SGHTA, FQGNSA. The CDR3 runs 15 residues. The CDR3 protein is CASSRDSSSTDTQYF. For the CDR3, the DNA is TGTGCCAGCAGCAGAGACTCGAGTAGCACAGATACGCAGTATTTT.

The chain joins TRBV5-4 to TRBJ2-1; TRBD2 aligns across 9 bases. CDR3 size: 15 residues. The trim removed 7 bases at V and 9 bases at J, leaving 14 bases unmatched. Germline V gene data show CDR1 as SGHNT and CDR2 as YYREEE (reference sequence). This CDR3 reads CASGHSGGLVGEQFF. In nucleotides, the CDR3 is TGTGCCAGCGGGCACAGCGGGGGGTTAGTAGGTGAGCAGTTCTTC.

The V and J genes are TRBV7-3 and TRBJ2-1; D possibly corresponds to TRBD2 (5 bases). V was trimmed by 5 bases and J by 7 bases, leaving 15 bases between them. The germline V gene has CDR1 SGHTA and CDR2 FQGTGA. The CDR3 totals 14 residues. The DNA for the CDR3 is TGTGCCAGCAGCCCCGGTCTAGCCATGAATGAGCAGTTCTTC. Encoded protein: CASSPGLAMNEQFF.

In regard to this clone: The identical CDR3 is also encoded by other nucleotide sequences in the sample. This rearrangement joins TRBV19 to TRBJ2-5, with 10 nucleotides matching TRBD2. The CDR3 length is 18 residues. The germline V gene encodes CDR1 LNHDA and CDR2 SQIVND (reference sequence). Unmatched junction bases numbered 13, after V lost 1 base and J lost 5 bases. CDR3 loop: CASSIGEAGGRRGETQYF. CDR3 bases: TGTGCCAGTAGTATAGGAGAAGCGGGGGGGCGGCGGGGGGAGACCCAGTACTTC.

This clone has just one count. The V gene is TRBV10-3, the J gene TRBJ2-3; a weak D match, TRBD2 (5 bases). Germline V gives CDR1 ENHRY, CDR2 SYGVKD. CDR3 size: 16 residues. V lost 0 bases, J lost 1 base, and 11 bases lay in between. CDR3 sequence: CAISESIGVGTDTQYF. The DNA of the CDR3 is TGTGCCATCAGTGAGTCGATCGGGGTAGGCACAGATACGCAGTATTTT.

This chain links TRBV3-1 (or the pseudogene TRBV3-2) with TRBJ1-6, with TRBD1 matching 7 bases. Germline V lookup: CDR1 LGHDT, CDR2 YNNKEL (reference sequence). The V segment lost 2 bases and the J segment 0 bases; nucleotides outside the gene matches: 1. The CDR3 contains 16 residues. The CDR3 sequence: CASSQRDSSYNSPLHF. In DNA, the CDR3 is TGTGCCAGCAGCCAAAGGGACAGCTCCTATAATTCACCCCTCCACTTT.

This clone was seen a few times. The V gene is TRBV2, the J gene TRBJ2-7; unclear D gene. There are 13 residues in the CDR3. Trimming took 2 bases from V and 8 from J, leaving 13 bases between them. The germline CDR1 and CDR2 sequences are SNHLY and FYNNEI. As DNA, the CDR3 is TGTGCCAGCAGTGAATTTATCAGAATGAAGCAGTACTTC. It translates to CASSEFIRMKQYF.

This clone was counted between two and nine times. The chain is built from TRBV19 and TRBJ2-6; 8 bases match TRBD2. This CDR3 region has 15 residues. After removal of 7 bases from V and 0 bases from J, the junction contained 2 bases not matched to a gene. Germline values: CDR1 LNHDA, CDR2 SQIVND (reference sequence). CDR3 protein: CASTGGRSGANVLTF. The DNA for the CDR3 is TGTGCCAGTACGGGGGGGCGCTCTGGGGCCAACGTCCTGACTTTC.